This T cell receptor beta chain was captured by sequencing in a study of CD8 T cells in ankylosing spondylitis. General study findings and limits: There were earlier reports of some motif variants in reactive arthritis synovial fluid and blood. Disease-linked clones reportedly showed significant enrichment in matched ankylosing spondylitis synovial fluid.

V lost 2 bases to trimming and J lost 4 bases, with 18 bases between them. This CDR3 comprises 16 residues. Germline lookup yields CDR1 MDHEN and CDR2 SYDVKM. Remarks on this clonotype: Its specificity is unknown.

Molecular-barcoded quantitative 5'-RACE produced these TCR beta libraries. MiXCR, run by TCRdb on the 5' RACE reads, gives a single entry per CDR3 protein. The profile shows roughly 120,000 distinct CDR3 sequences, roughly an eighth of them singletons. Material for sequencing was blood, either unsorted or a sorted T cell fraction (not recorded which). The V and J genes are TRBV28 and TRBJ2-7, with D possibly being TRBD1 or TRBD2 (5 bases each). The TCR originated in a female donor with ankylosing spondylitis or in good health (not recorded which). CDR3 nucleotides: TGTGCCAGCAGTTTACAATCTTGGGACGCGATGTACGAGCAGTACTTC. Protein: CASSLQSWDAMYEQYF.